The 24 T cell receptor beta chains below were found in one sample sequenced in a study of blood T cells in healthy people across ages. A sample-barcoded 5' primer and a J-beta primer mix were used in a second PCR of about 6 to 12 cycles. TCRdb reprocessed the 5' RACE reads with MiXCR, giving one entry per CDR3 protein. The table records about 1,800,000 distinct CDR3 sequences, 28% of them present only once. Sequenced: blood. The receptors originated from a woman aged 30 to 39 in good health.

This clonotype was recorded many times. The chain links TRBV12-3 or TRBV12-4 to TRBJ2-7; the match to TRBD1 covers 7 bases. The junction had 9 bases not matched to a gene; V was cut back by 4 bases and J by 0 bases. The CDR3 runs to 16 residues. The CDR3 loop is CASSSGTVTPSYEQYF. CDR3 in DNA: TGTGCCAGCAGTTCGGGGACAGTCACCCCCTCCTACGAGCAGTACTTC.

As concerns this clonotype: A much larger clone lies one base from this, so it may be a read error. Written as DNA, the CDR3 is TGCGCCAGCAGCTTGGCTCTTAGAGCCGACAGAGCCGAGACCCAGTACTTC. It encodes CASSLALRADRAETQYF. The V gene is TRBV5-1, the J gene TRBJ2-5; D is perhaps TRBD1 (5 bases). V shed 0 bases and J shed 5 bases, with 20 bases lying between them. Germline V CDR1 and CDR2: SGHRS, YFSETQ. The CDR3 runs 17 residues.

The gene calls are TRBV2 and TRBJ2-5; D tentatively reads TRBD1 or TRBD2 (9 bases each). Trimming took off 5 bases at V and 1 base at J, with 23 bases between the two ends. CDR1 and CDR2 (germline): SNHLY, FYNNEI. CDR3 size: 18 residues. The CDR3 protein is CASSYRGPFSGGQETQYF. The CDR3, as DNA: TGTGCCAGCAGTTACAGGGGGCCTTTTAGCGGGGGCCAAGAGACCCAGTACTTC. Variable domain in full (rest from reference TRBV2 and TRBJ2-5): EPEVTQTPSHQVTQMGQEVILRCVPISNHLYFYWYRQILGQKVEFLVSFYNNEISEKSEIFDDQFSVERPDGSNFTLKIRSTKLEDSAMYFCASSYRGPFSGGQETQYFGPGTRLLVL.

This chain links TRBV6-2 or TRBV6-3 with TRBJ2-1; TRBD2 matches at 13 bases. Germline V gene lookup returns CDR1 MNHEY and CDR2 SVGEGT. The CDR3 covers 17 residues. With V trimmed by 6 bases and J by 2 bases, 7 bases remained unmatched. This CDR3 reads CASRRTSGRGPYNEQFF. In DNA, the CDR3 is TGTGCCAGCAGACGGACTAGCGGGAGAGGCCCCTACAATGAGCAGTTCTTC.

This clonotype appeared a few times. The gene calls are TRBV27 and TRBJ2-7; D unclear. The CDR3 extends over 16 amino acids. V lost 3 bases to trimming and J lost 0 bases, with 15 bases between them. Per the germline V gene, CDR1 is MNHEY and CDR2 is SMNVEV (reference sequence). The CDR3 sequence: CASSFSRSYSSYEQYF. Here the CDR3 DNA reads TGTGCCAGCAGTTTCTCCCGGTCCTATAGCTCCTACGAGCAGTACTTC.

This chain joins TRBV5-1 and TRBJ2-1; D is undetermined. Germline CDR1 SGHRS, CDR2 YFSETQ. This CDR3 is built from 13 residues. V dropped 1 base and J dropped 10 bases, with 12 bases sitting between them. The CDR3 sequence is CASSLSTLSEQFF. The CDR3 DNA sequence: TGCGCCAGCAGCTTGTCGACACTCTCCGAGCAGTTCTTC.

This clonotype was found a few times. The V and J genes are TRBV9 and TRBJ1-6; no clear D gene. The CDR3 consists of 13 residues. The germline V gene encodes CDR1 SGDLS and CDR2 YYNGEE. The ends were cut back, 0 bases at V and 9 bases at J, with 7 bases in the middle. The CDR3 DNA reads TGTGCCAGCAGCGTAGACATGGGTTCACCCCTCCACTTT. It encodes CASSVDMGSPLHF.

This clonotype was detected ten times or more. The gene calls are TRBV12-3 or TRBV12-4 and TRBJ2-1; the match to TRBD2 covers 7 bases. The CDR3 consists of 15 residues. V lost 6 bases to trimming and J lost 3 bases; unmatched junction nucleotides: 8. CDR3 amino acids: CASSPRREDYNEQFF. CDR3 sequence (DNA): TGTGCCAGCAGCCCCCGACGGGAGGACTACAATGAGCAGTTCTTC.

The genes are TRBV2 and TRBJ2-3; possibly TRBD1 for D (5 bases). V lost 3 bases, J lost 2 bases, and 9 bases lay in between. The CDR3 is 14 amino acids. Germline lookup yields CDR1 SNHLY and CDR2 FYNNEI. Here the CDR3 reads CASSEGRNTDTQYF. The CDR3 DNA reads TGTGCCAGCAGTGAGGGGCGTAACACAGATACGCAGTATTTT.

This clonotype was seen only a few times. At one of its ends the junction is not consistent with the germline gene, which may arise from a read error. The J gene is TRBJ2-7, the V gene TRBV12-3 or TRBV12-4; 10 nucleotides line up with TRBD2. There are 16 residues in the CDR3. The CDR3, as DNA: TGTGCCAGCAGCGGTCTAGCGGGGGCCCGCTCCTACGATCAGTACTTC. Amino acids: CASSGLAGARSYDQYF.

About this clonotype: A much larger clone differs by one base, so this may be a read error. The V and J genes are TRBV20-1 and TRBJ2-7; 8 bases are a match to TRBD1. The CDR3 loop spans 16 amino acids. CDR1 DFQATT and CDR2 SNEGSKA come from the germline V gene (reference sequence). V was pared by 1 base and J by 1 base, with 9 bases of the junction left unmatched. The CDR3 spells CSARVPRQGKSYEQYF. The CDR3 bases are TGCAGTGCTAGAGTTCCGAGACAGGGGAAATCCTACGAGCAGTACTTC.

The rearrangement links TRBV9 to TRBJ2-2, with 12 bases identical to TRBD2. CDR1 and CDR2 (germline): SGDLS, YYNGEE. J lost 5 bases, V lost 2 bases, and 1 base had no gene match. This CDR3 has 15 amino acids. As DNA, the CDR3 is TGTGCCAGCAGCGTCACTAGCGGGGGGACCGGGGAGCTGTTTTTT. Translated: CASSVTSGGTGELFF.

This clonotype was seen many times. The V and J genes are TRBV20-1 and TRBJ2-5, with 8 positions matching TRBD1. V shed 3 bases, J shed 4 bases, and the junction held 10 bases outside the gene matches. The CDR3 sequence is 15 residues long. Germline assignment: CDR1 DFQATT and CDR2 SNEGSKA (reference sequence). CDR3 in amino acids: CSASSTRGQGETQYF. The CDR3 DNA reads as TGCAGTGCTAGCTCAACCAGGGGGCAGGGAGAGACCCAGTACTTC.

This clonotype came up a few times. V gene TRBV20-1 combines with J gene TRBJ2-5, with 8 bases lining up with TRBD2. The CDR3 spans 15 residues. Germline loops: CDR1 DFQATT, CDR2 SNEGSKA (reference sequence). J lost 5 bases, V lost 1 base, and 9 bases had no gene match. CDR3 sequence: CSARGKPPGGETQYF. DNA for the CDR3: TGCAGTGCTAGAGGCAAGCCTCCGGGGGGGGAGACCCAGTACTTC.

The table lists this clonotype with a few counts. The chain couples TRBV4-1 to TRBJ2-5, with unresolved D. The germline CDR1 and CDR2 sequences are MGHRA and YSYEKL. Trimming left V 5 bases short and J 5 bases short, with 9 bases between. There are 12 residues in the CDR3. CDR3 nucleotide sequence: TGCGCCAGCAGCGCCCCGCGGGAGACCCAGTACTTC. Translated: CASSAPRETQYF.

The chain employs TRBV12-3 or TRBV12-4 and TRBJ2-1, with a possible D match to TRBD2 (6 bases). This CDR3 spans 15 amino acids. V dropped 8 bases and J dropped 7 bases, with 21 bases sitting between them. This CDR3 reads CASHQGGVVHNEQFF. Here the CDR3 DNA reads TGTGCCAGCCACCAGGGCGGGGTTGTACATAATGAGCAGTTCTTC.

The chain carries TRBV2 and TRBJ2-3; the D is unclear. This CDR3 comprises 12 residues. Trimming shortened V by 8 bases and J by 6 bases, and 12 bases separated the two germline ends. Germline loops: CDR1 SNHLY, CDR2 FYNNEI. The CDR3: CASGVRRDTQYF. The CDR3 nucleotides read TGTGCCAGCGGAGTACGCCGGGATACGCAGTATTTT.

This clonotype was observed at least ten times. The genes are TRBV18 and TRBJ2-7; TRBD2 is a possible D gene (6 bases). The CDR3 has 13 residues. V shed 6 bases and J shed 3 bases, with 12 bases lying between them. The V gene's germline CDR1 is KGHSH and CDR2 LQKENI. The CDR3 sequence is CASSSGVDYEQYF. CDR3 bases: TGTGCCAGCTCCTCGGGGGTAGACTACGAGCAGTACTTC.

As DNA, the CDR3 is TGCGCCAGCAGCTTACAGACGACAGGGAGCTCCTACGAGCAGTACTTC. Encoded protein: CASSLQTTGSSYEQYF. The V and J genes are TRBV5-1 and TRBJ2-7; 7 bases align to TRBD1. The CDR3 contains 16 residues. The germline V gene has CDR1 SGHRS and CDR2 YFSETQ. V shed 2 bases, J shed 0 bases, and the junction held 8 bases outside the gene matches.

DNA of the CDR3: TGCAGTGCTAGAGAGGGAGCGGTAGTCGGGGATACGCAGTATTTT. It codes for CSAREGAVVGDTQYF. The rearrangement joins TRBV20-1 to TRBJ2-3; D might be TRBD2 (5 bases). The V gene's germline CDR1 is DFQATT and CDR2 SNEGSKA (reference sequence). This CDR3 is 15 amino acids long. V shed 0 bases and J shed 6 bases, with 16 bases lying between them.

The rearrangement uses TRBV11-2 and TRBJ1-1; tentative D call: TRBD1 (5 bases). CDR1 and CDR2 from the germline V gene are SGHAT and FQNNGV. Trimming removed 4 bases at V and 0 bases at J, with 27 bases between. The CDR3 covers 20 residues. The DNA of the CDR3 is TGTGCCAGCAGCTCCACTCGCCCTCGGGCCTACGGGGGGTTGAACACTGAAGCTTTCTTT. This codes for CASSSTRPRAYGGLNTEAFF.

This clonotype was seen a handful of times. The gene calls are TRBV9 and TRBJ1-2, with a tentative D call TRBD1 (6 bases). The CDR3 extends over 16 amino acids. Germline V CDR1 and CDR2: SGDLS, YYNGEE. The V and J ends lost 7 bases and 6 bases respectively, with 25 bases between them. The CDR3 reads CASGGPRLRQVDGYTF. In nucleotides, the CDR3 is TGTGCCAGCGGGGGGCCTAGATTGCGGCAGGTTGATGGCTACACCTTC.

The CDR3 DNA sequence: TGCAGTGCTAGAGATCGAGGGGCTAGCGGGGGGAATGAGCAGTTCTTC. Translation: CSARDRGASGGNEQFF. The rearrangement links TRBV20-1 to TRBJ2-1; 11 bases are shared with TRBD2. Germline lookup yields CDR1 DFQATT and CDR2 SNEGSKA (reference sequence). The CDR3 is 16 residues long. Trimming at V came to 0 bases and at J to 7 bases, leaving 8 bases not matched to a gene.

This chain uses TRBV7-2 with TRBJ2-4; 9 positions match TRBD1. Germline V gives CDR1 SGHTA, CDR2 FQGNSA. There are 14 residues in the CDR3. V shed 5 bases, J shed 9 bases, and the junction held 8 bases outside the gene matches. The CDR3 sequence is CASSVRGQGTIQYF. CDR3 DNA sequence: TGTGCCAGCAGCGTAAGGGGACAGGGAACCATTCAGTACTTC.